These 17 T cell receptor beta chains were all obtained from the same sample, sequenced in a study of T cell repertoires in cytomegalovirus infection. Their recognized antigens are unknown. TCRdb re-called the reads through MiXCR, storing one row per CDR3 protein. The table shows about 500,000 distinct CDR3 sequences, with about 33% occurring only once. The source was cultured PBMCs, collected from culture after CMV antigen stimulation. The origin of the receptors is a human donor in good health (CMV status not recorded). Some clones in this sample may be carry-over from other donors' samples.

CDR3 region: CSVEKGTTEAFF. The CDR3 nucleotides are TGCAGCGTTGAAAAGGGGACCACTGAAGCTTTCTTT. The genes are TRBV29-1 and TRBJ1-1; maybe TRBD1 (5 bases). Trimming took 2 bases from V and 4 from J, leaving 8 bases between them. This CDR3 is 12 amino acids long. Germline lookup yields CDR1 SQVTM and CDR2 ANQGSEA.

The V call is TRBV6-2 or TRBV6-3, the J call TRBJ2-2, with 7 nucleotides matching TRBD1. Trimming removed 2 bases from V and 2 bases from J; junction bases left unmatched: 8. There are 17 residues in the CDR3. Germline lookup yields CDR1 MNHEY and CDR2 SVGEGT. CDR3 protein: CASSYRDRQLNTGELFF. CDR3 DNA sequence: TGTGCCAGCAGTTACCGGGACAGACAATTAAACACCGGGGAGCTGTTTTTT.

The chain uses TRBV12-3 or TRBV12-4 and TRBJ2-3; TRBD2 matches 8 bases. The V and J ends lost 7 bases and 7 bases, in that order; junction bases with no gene match: 16. This CDR3 has 16 amino acids. CDR3 nucleotide sequence: TGTGCCAGCACCCTCGGTGTCGGACTAGCCACTCATACGCAGTATTTT. Its translation is CASTLGVGLATHTQYF.

This clonotype showed up many times. The V and J genes are TRBV28 and TRBJ1-1; D unclear. CDR1 is MDHEN, CDR2 SYDVKM, per germline. This CDR3 comprises 14 residues. Trimming left V 3 bases short and J 1 base short, with 9 bases between. In nucleotides, the CDR3 is TGTGCCAGCAGTTTTGGTATGGGGAACACTGAAGCTTTCTTT. Translating it yields CASSFGMGNTEAFF.

The chain couples TRBV6-5 to TRBJ1-1, with D maybe TRBD1 (6 bases). This CDR3 is 18 amino acids long. Germline V gene sequence: CDR1 MNHEY, CDR2 SVGAGI. Trimming removed 3 bases at V and 1 base at J, with 21 bases between. The CDR3 DNA reads as TGTGCCAGCAGTTATTTTCTCGCGACCGGACAGTCGAACACTGAAGCTTTCTTT. It encodes CASSYFLATGQSNTEAFF.

The sample holds a few counts of this clonotype. This rearrangement joins TRBV27 to TRBJ1-2, with 9 bases aligning to TRBD1. Germline lookup yields CDR1 MNHEY and CDR2 SMNVEV (reference sequence). The length of the CDR3 is 13 residues. Trimming at V came to 5 bases and at J to 11 bases, leaving 9 bases not matched to a gene. The CDR3 loop reads CASSPRDREEYTF. The CDR3 nucleotides are TGTGCCAGCAGTCCCCGGGACAGGGAAGAATACACCTTC.

This clonotype has a single count. The genes are TRBV6-2 or TRBV6-3 and TRBJ2-1, with a possible D match to TRBD2 (6 bases). The CDR3 covers 13 residues. V was pared by 3 bases and J by 6 bases, with 9 bases between. Germline CDR1 MNHEY, CDR2 SVGEGT. The DNA of the CDR3 is TGTGCCAGCAGTTATCGGGGGACCAATGAGCAGTTCTTC. The encoded protein is CASSYRGTNEQFF.

The V call is TRBV25-1, the J call TRBJ2-1, with D unclear. Looked up from germline, CDR1 is MGHDK and CDR2 is SYGVNS. The CDR3 consists of 14 residues. V lost 7 bases, J lost 0 bases, and 10 bases lay in between. The CDR3 loop is CASTQRSSYNEQFF. The CDR3 DNA reads TGTGCCAGCACTCAGCGTAGCTCCTACAATGAGCAGTTCTTC.

The rearrangement joins TRBV6-1 to TRBJ2-7; unclear D gene. The CDR3 has 12 amino acids. Per the germline V gene, CDR1 is MNHNS and CDR2 is SASEGT. Between the trimmed V and J ends, which lost 2 bases and 4 bases, there was a span of 6 bases. The CDR3, as DNA: TGTGCCAGCAGTGAAAGTGGGTACGAGCAGTACTTC. Protein: CASSESGYEQYF.

This clonotype came up a few times. The chain links TRBV27 to TRBJ2-7; TRBD2 matches at 7 bases. The CDR3 loop spans 13 amino acids. Looked up from germline, CDR1 is MNHEY and CDR2 is SMNVEV (reference sequence). V gave up 6 bases and J gave up 4 bases; unmatched junction bases: 6. The DNA of the CDR3 is TGTGCCAGCAGCGCGGGAGAGGGATACGAGCAGTACTTC. This sequence encodes CASSAGEGYEQYF.

This clonotype was recorded a few times. As DNA, the CDR3 is TGTGCCAGCAGTTTATCCACGGGATTGAACACTGAAGCTTTCTTT. Translated, it gives CASSLSTGLNTEAFF. This rearrangement joins TRBV28 to TRBJ1-1; D is undetermined. CDR1 MDHEN and CDR2 SYDVKM come from the germline V gene. V was shortened by 1 base and J by 0 bases, with 9 bases between the two germline ends. The CDR3 runs 15 residues.

This clonotype has a handful of counts. The CDR3 reads CASSPSNRRADRNTIYF. CDR3 DNA sequence: TGTGCCAGCAGCCCGTCGAACAGGCGAGCCGATAGAAACACCATATATTTT. V gene TRBV7-9 combines with J gene TRBJ1-3; D is perhaps TRBD1 (5 bases). Germline CDR1 reads SEHNR; CDR2 reads FQNEAQ (reference sequence). This CDR3 has 17 amino acids. Trimming pared 5 bases from V and 5 bases from J, leaving 22 bases between.

This clonotype was detected many times. The chain carries TRBV19 and TRBJ1-1; D unresolved. The germline V gene encodes CDR1 LNHDA and CDR2 SQIVND (reference sequence). The CDR3 spans 12 residues. Trimming removed 4 bases at V and 8 bases at J, with 11 bases between. As DNA, the CDR3 is TGTGCCAGTAGTAACAGCGACGCGGAAGCTTTCTTT. This sequence encodes CASSNSDAEAFF.

CDR3 sequence (DNA): TGTGCCAGCAGAAAAGTAGCGCCCGTATACAATGAGCAGTTCTTC. Its protein product is CASRKVAPVYNEQFF. The genes are TRBV27 and TRBJ2-1; D perhaps matches TRBD2 (5 bases). There are 15 residues in the CDR3. Germline CDR1 MNHEY, CDR2 SMNVEV (reference sequence). V was cut by 6 bases and J by 4 bases, with 16 bases left in between.

The rearrangement uses TRBV25-1 and TRBJ1-1; no reliable D call. V was pared by 0 bases and J by 7 bases, with 6 bases between. Germline CDR1 MGHDK, CDR2 SYGVNS. CDR3 size: 12 residues. As DNA, the CDR3 is TGTGCCAGCAGTGAATATGCAAGTGAAGCTTTCTTT. Residues: CASSEYASEAFF.

Ten or more counts support this clonotype. The rearrangement links TRBV7-2 to TRBJ2-3; the match to TRBD1 covers 7 bases. V was pared by 6 bases and J by 3 bases, with 6 bases of the junction left unmatched. The CDR3 covers 14 residues. Germline assignment: CDR1 SGHTA and CDR2 FQGNSA. The chain's CDR3 is CASRQRQGTDTQYF. The CDR3 DNA is TGTGCCAGCAGACAAAGACAGGGAACAGATACGCAGTATTTT.

This chain links TRBV12-3 or TRBV12-4 with TRBJ1-5; possibly TRBD1 for D (5 bases). The CDR3 length is 13 residues. The V end lost 9 bases, the J end lost 3 bases, and 12 bases lay between the germline ends. The CDR3 loop is CASAGQHNQPQHF. As DNA, the CDR3 is TGTGCCAGTGCGGGGCAGCACAATCAGCCCCAGCATTTT.